This T cell receptor (beta chain) came from a study of blood T cell repertoires in COVID-19 (TCRdb year 2020). With regard to the full study: Samples covering the acute and convalescent phases of COVID-19 were provided by collaborators in the United States, Italy and Spain. The material from the prospective study consisted of cDNA or gDNA derived from T cells, B-cell-depleted T cells, or PBMCs. The dataset comprised deeply sampled blood TCRbeta repertoires from subjects exposed to, actively infected with, or recovered from COVID-19. The samples were drawn from the first 160 participants of the ongoing ImmuneRACE study and from 1,200 or so subjects provided by 6 global collaborators. Where available, HLA class I and class II types were taken from metadata supplied by the sample provider and were not determined by assay-based typing. The repertoires were released in a freely available public database intended as a resource for research on the immune response to SARS-CoV-2. A de-identified subject ID, COVID-19 status, age in years and sex were almost always included in the sample metadata.

The immunoSEQ Assay, a bias-controlled multiplex PCR, was used to amplify TCRbeta CDR3 regions from genomic DNA. On the authors' methods: Within the assay, amplification of reference gene primers was used to estimate how many nucleated cells each sample contained. To quantify the absolute abundance of each unique TCRbeta CDR3 rearrangement, sequence reads were collapsed and filtered. For each sample, productive Simpson clonality was calculated by taking the square root of Simpson's diversity index across productive rearrangements. TCRdb mirrors the immuneACCESS table, restricted to in-frame sequences. Some clones are absent from its copies; in checked studies, under half trace to an unresolved V gene, and the reason for the others is unknown. For V, J and clone size, that table is used; D and trimming come from the DNA. Across this sample there are about 170,000 clones, with approximately 90% seen only once. In total, the top ten clones hold approximately 2.1% of the sample.

Samples from volunteer blood donors who had recovered from COVID-19 were contributed by a second Seattle source. Each collaborating institution followed its own protocols to collect whole blood in K2EDTA tubes. Collaborator samples were shipped for TCRbeta analysis as frozen whole blood, isolated PBMCs, or DNA extracted from either sample type. What the authors observed across the whole study: The amount of clinical and demographic metadata varied by source and participant and was provided uncurated.

Worth noting for this clone: The antigen this receptor binds is unknown. No much larger clone is present one base from it, and per-base qualities are unavailable.

The CDR3 runs 21 residues from the cysteine to the phenylalanine. The only DNA kept is the CDR3, 63 bases in frame from the first base. Reading the germline V gene (reference sequence) gives CDR1 LNHNV and CDR2 YYDKDF. V is cut back by 0 bases and J by 4 bases, with 18 bases in the junction unmatched. The receptor was isolated from a man in his forties or fifties who had recovered from COVID-19. The chain couples TRBV15 to TRBJ2-3; 11 nucleotides in the junction match TRBD2. Sequenced material: peripheral blood. The CDR3 sequence is CATSRDHVNSGRAGLADTQYF. The nucleotides are TGTGCCACCAGCAGAGATCATGTAAATAGCGGGAGGGCCGGTCTCGCAGATACGCAGTATTTT. The reference TRBV15 and TRBJ2-3 proteins fill in what lies around the CDR3, so the full variable domain reads DAMVIQNPRYQVTQFGKPVTLSCSQTLNHNVMYWYQQKSSQAPKLLFHYYDKDFNNEADTPDNFQSRRPNTSFCFLDIRSPGLGDTAMYLCATSRDHVNSGRAGLADTQYFGPGTRLTVL.